A single sample is the source of the 17 T cell receptor beta chains below, sequenced in a study of cytomegalovirus exposure and HLA in healthy donors. In the PCR, 60 Vbeta and 13 Jbeta primers were used. Repertoires were generated with immunoSEQ multiplex PCR, while TCRdb's copy carries only in-frame clones and drops some. The sample consists of 55,000 to 80,000 clones, 66% of them appearing once. Sample: PBMCs. The receptors come from a man aged 40-49 years in good health and CMV-seropositive.

This clone came up once. The V gene is TRBV19, the J gene TRBJ2-3; TRBD2 matches at 8 bases. Germline V lookup: CDR1 LNHDA, CDR2 SQIVND (reference sequence). J gave up 4 bases and V 3 bases, and 6 bases lay outside the gene matches. There are 15 residues in the CDR3. The CDR3 DNA sequence: TGTGCCAGTAGTATGGACGGGGGGGCCTCAGATACGCAGTATTTT. Protein: CASSMDGGASDTQYF.

The chain employs TRBV10-3 and TRBJ1-2, with D tentatively TRBD1 (5 bases). Trimming removed 11 bases at V and 4 bases at J, with 20 bases between. The CDR3 length is 14 residues. In germline, CDR1 is ENHRY, CDR2 SYGVKD. The CDR3 loop is CASEADRWGYGYTF. The CDR3 region has the DNA TGTGCCTCTGAGGCTGACAGATGGGGCTATGGCTACACCTTC.

The chain couples TRBV7-6 to TRBJ1-5; no clear D. The CDR3 contains 15 residues. V lost 5 bases and J lost 0, with 11 bases in between. Per germline, CDR1 SGHVS and CDR2 FNYEAQ. CDR3 nucleotides: TGTGCCAGCAGCCTCGACTTGGCTAGCAATCAGCCCCAGCATTTT. Protein product: CASSLDLASNQPQHF.

The gene calls are TRBV6-5 and TRBJ1-2; D gene unclear. Between the trimmed V and J ends, which lost 3 bases and 8 bases, there was a span of 13 bases. In germline, CDR1 is MNHEY, CDR2 SVGAGI. The CDR3 is 13 residues long. The CDR3 loop reads CASSYRSGRGYTF. The DNA of the CDR3 is TGTGCCAGCAGTTATCGTTCCGGGAGGGGCTACACCTTC.

There are a few counts of this clone. The CDR3 bases are TGTGCCAGCAGCATAGGTACAGCATCCTATGGCTACACCTTC. It translates to CASSIGTASYGYTF. This chain joins TRBV7-2 and TRBJ1-2, with D unclear. The CDR3 is made up of 14 amino acids. The ends were cut back, 5 bases at V and 4 bases at J, with 14 bases in the middle. Germline V lookup: CDR1 SGHTA, CDR2 FQGNSA.

The chain couples TRBV13 to TRBJ2-2, with a weak D call TRBD2 (5 bases). The CDR3 length is 16 residues. V was shortened by 0 bases and J by 4 bases, with 12 bases between the two germline ends. Looked up from germline, CDR1 is PRHDT and CDR2 is FYEKMQ (reference sequence). The CDR3 protein is CASSLGSLGSTGELFF. The CDR3 DNA reads as TGTGCCAGCAGCTTAGGGAGCCTTGGGAGCACCGGGGAGCTGTTTTTT. The complete variable domain, with remaining parts taken from reference TRBV13 and TRBJ2-2, reads AAGVIQSPRHLIKEKRETATLKCYPIPRHDTVYWYQQGPGQDPQFLISFYEKMQSDKGSIPDRFSAQQFSDYHSELNMSSLELGDSALYFCASSLGSLGSTGELFFGEGSRLTVL.

The count of this clone is one. The rearrangement uses TRBV6-5 and TRBJ2-7; 15 bases are shared with TRBD2. The CDR3 covers 15 residues. V gave up 6 bases and J gave up 6 bases; unmatched junction bases: 6. From germline, CDR1 is MNHEY and CDR2 SVGAGI. The CDR3 region has the DNA TGTGCCAGCAGCCACGGGACTAGCGGGGGGCGCGAGCAGTACTTC. Translated: CASSHGTSGGREQYF.

This chain links TRBV11-3 with TRBJ2-7, with 7 bases aligning to TRBD2. Germline assignment: CDR1 SGHNT and CDR2 YENEEA. The CDR3 is 18 residues long. The J segment lost 0 bases and the V segment lost 5 bases, leaving 16 bases of the junction unmatched. CDR3 residues: CASSDSTLLGGSSYEQYF. CDR3 sequence (DNA): TGTGCCAGCAGCGATTCCACTTTATTAGGCGGGAGCTCCTACGAGCAGTACTTC.

This chain connects TRBV6-6 to TRBJ1-2; the match to TRBD1 covers 9 bases. Looked up from germline, CDR1 is MNHNY and CDR2 is SVGAGI (reference sequence). This CDR3 is 14 amino acids long. V lost 6 bases and J lost 8; bases outside the gene matches: 10. DNA of the CDR3: TGTGCCAGCAGCGACAGGGGGTACAAGGGGGGCTACACCTTC. It encodes CASSDRGYKGGYTF.

This chain connects TRBV5-4 to TRBJ2-1, with 8 bases that match TRBD1. The V gene end was trimmed by 3 bases and the J gene end by 3 bases; junction bases not matched to a gene: 5. Germline V gives CDR1 SGHNT, CDR2 YYREEE (reference sequence). This CDR3 spans 15 amino acids. The CDR3 region is CASSSRDRGYNEQFF. The CDR3, as DNA: TGTGCCAGCAGCTCGCGCGACAGGGGCTACAATGAGCAGTTCTTC.

The chain carries TRBV27 and TRBJ1-6; weak D call: TRBD1 (5 bases). V was clipped by 6 bases and J by 5 bases, with 17 bases between them. This CDR3 has 16 amino acids. The germline CDR1 and CDR2 sequences are MNHEY and SMNVEV (reference sequence). The CDR3 DNA reads TGTGCCAGCAGCAAGCTTGGGAGGGGCAATAATTCACCCCTCCACTTT. Amino acids: CASSKLGRGNNSPLHF.

The chain carries TRBV5-8 and TRBJ2-1, with 11 bases that match TRBD2. With 3 bases clipped from V and 6 bases from J, the junction kept 2 bases outside the gene matches. This CDR3 is 14 amino acids long. Germline V CDR1 and CDR2: SGHTS, YDEGEE. In DNA, the CDR3 is TGTGCCAGCAGCTCTAGCGGGGGGCTCAATGAGCAGTTCTTC. It specifies CASSSSGGLNEQFF.

The chain is built from TRBV5-6 and TRBJ2-5; D possibly corresponds to TRBD1 (6 bases). Germline V CDR1 and CDR2: SGHDT, YYEEEE. The CDR3 has 14 residues. V was clipped by 0 bases and J by 5 bases, with 11 bases between them. CDR3 sequence reads: CASSLDRARETQYF. The CDR3 bases are TGTGCCAGCAGCTTGGACAGGGCGAGGGAGACCCAGTACTTC.

With regard to this clone: At the DNA level, this CDR3 is encoded by other sequences in the same sample as well. The chain links TRBV4-3 to TRBJ1-1; D is uncertain. Germline-derived CDR1 and CDR2 are LGHNA and YSLEER. The V end was cut by 0 bases, the J end by 1 base, with 3 bases between. The CDR3 length is 13 residues. In DNA, the CDR3 is TGCGCCAGCAGCCAAGATCGGAACACTGAAGCTTTCTTT. Translated, it gives CASSQDRNTEAFF.

The chain joins TRBV9 to TRBJ1-3; tentatively, D is TRBD1 (5 bases). Looked up from germline, CDR1 is SGDLS and CDR2 is YYNGEE. Deletions cut 3 bases from V and 5 bases from J, with 21 bases between. The CDR3 consists of 17 residues. CDR3 sequence reads: CASSASGGLRGRNTIYF. CDR3 nucleotides: TGTGCCAGCAGCGCCTCGGGGGGACTCCGAGGGAGAAACACCATATATTTT.

The chain employs TRBV7-3 and TRBJ1-1, with D tentatively TRBD1 (5 bases). Germline CDR1 reads SGHTA; CDR2 reads FQGTGA. The V and J ends lost 0 bases and 1 base respectively, with 9 bases between them. The CDR3 has 15 residues. The DNA for the CDR3 is TGTGCCAGCAGCTTAACCCCAGGGCCGAACACTGAAGCTTTCTTT. It specifies CASSLTPGPNTEAFF.

The J gene is TRBJ2-5, the V gene TRBV7-2; D not resolved. This CDR3 is built from 14 residues. Trimming shortened V by 5 bases and J by 5 bases, and 15 bases separated the two germline ends. CDR1 and CDR2 from the germline V gene are SGHTA and FQGNSA. The CDR3 reads CASSAGLSRETQYF. For the CDR3, the DNA is TGTGCCAGCAGCGCCGGTTTAAGCCGCGAGACCCAGTACTTC.